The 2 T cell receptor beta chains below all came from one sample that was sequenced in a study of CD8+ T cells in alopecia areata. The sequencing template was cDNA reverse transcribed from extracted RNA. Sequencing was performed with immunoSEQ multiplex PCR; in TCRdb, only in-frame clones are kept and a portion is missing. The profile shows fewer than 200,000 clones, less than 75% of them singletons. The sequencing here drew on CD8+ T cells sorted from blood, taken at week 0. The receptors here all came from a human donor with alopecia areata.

The CDR3 region has the DNA TGTGCCAGCAGTGCCAGTGGAAACACCATATATTTT. Its translation is CASSASGNTIYF. V usage is TRBV2 and J usage is TRBJ1-3; D call uncertain. Germline V gene data show CDR1 as SNHLY and CDR2 as FYNNEI. The CDR3 is made up of 12 amino acids. V shed 4 bases and J shed 3 bases, with 4 bases lying between them.

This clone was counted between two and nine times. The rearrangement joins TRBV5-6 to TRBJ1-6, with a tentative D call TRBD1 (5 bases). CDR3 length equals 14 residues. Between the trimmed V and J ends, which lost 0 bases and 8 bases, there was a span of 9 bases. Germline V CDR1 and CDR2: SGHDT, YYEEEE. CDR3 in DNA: TGTGCCAGCAGCTTGGGACAGAGAGATTCACCCCTCCACTTT. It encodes CASSLGQRDSPLHF.